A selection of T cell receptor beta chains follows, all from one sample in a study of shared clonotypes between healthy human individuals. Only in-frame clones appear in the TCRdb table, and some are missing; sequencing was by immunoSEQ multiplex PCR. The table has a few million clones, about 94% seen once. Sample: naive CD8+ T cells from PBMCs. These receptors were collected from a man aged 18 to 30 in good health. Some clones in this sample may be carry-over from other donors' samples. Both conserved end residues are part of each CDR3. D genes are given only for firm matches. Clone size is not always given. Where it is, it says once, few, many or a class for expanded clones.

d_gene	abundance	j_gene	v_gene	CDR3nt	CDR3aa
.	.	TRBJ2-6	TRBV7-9	TGTGCCAGCAGCCCGTCAGTTGAGGAGGGCTCTGGGGCCAACGTCCTGACTTTC	CASSPSVEEGSGANVLTF
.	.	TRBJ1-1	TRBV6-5	TGTGCCAGCAGTTACGAGGGCAGGGCGAACACTGAAGCTTTCTTT	CASSYEGRANTEAFF
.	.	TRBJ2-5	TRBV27	TGTGCCAGCAGTTTTCGGGCTCCTCAAGAGACCCAGTACTTC	CASSFRAPQETQYF
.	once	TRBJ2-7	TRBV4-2	TGTGCCAGCAGCCAAGATCAACTAGCCACCTCCTACGAGCAGTACTTC	CASSQDQLATSYEQYF
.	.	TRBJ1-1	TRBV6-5	TGTGCCAGCAGTTACGGGGGGCCTAACACTGAAGCTTTCTTT	CASSYGGPNTEAFF
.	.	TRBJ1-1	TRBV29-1	TGCAGCGCCAAAGGACTGAATAGTTGGGACACTGAAGCTTTCTTT	CSAKGLNSWDTEAFF
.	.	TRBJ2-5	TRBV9	TGTGCCAGCAGCCCCGGGACTGCTATGGAGACCCAGTACTTC	CASSPGTAMETQYF
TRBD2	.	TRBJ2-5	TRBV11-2	TGTGCCAGCAGCCCGGGACTAGCTCAAGAGACCCAGTACTTC	CASSPGLAQETQYF
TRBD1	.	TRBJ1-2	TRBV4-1	TGCGCCAGCAGGCCCGACAGGGGAGCTAACTATGGCTACACCTTC	CASRPDRGANYGYTF
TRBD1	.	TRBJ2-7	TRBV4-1	TGCGCCAGCAGCCAAACTCCGGGACAGAACTCCTACGAGCAGTACTTC	CASSQTPGQNSYEQYF
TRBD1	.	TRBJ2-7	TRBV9	TGTGCCAGCAGCGTAGCGGCAGGGGGCTACGAGCAGTACTTC	CASSVAAGGYEQYF
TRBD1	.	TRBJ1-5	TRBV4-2	TGTGCCAGCAGCCAGTGGACAGGGGACCAGCCCCAGCATTTT	CASSQWTGDQPQHF
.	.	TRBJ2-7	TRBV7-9	TGTGCCAGCAGCTCTGATTCGGGTAACTACTACGAGCAGTACTTC	CASSSDSGNYYEQYF